These 4 T cell receptor beta chains share one sample of origin, sequenced in a study of human T cells and chemical hapten exposure. Time point denoted: patch test 1, 2 weeks after DPC sensitization. The treatment was: therapeutic diphenylcyclopropenone sensitization with weekly scalp DPC. A single record per CDR3 protein comes from TCRdb applying MiXCR to the RACE reads. The sample holds some 380,000 distinct CDR3 sequences, 4.8% seen once. The specimen comprised whole blood, sampled in connection with sensitization to the hapten diphenylcyclopropenone (DPC). The source is a woman aged 45 to 65 with alopecia areata. Some clones in this sample may be carry-over from other donors' samples.

This clonotype was recorded once. Being one base from a much bigger clone, this may be a read error. The chain employs TRBV27 and TRBJ2-2, with D perhaps TRBD2 (6 bases). CDR3 length: 14 residues. Between the trimmed V and J ends, which lost 8 bases and 6 bases, there was a span of 16 bases. Germline V gene lookup returns CDR1 MNHEY and CDR2 SMNVEV (reference sequence). CDR3 nucleotide sequence: TGTGCCAGCCATATAGGAGGGTCATCCGGGGAGCTGTTTTTT. This encodes CASHIGGSSGELFF.

This clonotype was recorded a few times. The chain couples TRBV11-2 to TRBJ1-6; 8 nucleotides align to TRBD1. V lost 3 bases and J lost 9; bases outside the gene matches: 4. Germline loops: CDR1 SGHAT, CDR2 FQNNGV. There are 14 residues in the CDR3. The DNA of the CDR3 is TGTGCCAGCAGCTTTCAGGGGGCGCCTTCACCCCTCCACTTT. It yields the protein CASSFQGAPSPLHF.

This clonotype showed up just once. This may be a read error: a much more frequent sequence differs by one nucleotide. The chain has TRBV28 and TRBJ2-7, with D unclear. The germline V gene encodes CDR1 MDHEN and CDR2 SYDVKM. The CDR3 is 14 residues long. CDR3 in DNA: TGTGACAGCAGTCCAATCGACCCGAACTACGAGCAGTACTTC. Amino acid sequence: CDSSPIDPNYEQYF.

There are many counts of this clonotype. V usage is TRBV11-1 and J usage is TRBJ2-7; D possibly corresponds to TRBD1 (5 bases). The V gene lost 3 bases and the J gene lost 3 bases, with 9 bases spanning the gap. CDR3 length equals 13 residues. Germline CDR1 SGHAT, CDR2 FQDESV (reference sequence). CDR3 DNA sequence: TGTGCCAGCAGCTTGTGGCAGGGCTACGAGCAGTACTTC. Its protein product is CASSLWQGYEQYF.